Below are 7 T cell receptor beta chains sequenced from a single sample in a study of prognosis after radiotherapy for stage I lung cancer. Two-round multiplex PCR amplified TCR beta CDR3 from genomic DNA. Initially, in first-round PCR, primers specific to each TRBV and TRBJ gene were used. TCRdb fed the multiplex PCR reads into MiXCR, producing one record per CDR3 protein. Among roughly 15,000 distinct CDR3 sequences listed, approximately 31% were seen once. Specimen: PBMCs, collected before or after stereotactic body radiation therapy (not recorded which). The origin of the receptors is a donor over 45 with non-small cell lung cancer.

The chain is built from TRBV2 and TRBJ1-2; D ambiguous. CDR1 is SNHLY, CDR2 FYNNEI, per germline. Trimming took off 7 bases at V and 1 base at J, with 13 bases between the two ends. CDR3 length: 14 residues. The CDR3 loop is CASMPGFLNYGYTF. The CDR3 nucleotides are TGTGCCAGCATGCCGGGGTTTCTTAACTATGGCTACACCTTC.

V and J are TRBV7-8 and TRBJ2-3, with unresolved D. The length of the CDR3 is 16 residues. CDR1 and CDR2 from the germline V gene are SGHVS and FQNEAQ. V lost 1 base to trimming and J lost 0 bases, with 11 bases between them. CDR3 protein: CASSLDRVYSTDTQYF. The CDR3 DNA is TGTGCCAGCAGCTTAGACCGCGTCTATAGCACAGATACGCAGTATTTT.

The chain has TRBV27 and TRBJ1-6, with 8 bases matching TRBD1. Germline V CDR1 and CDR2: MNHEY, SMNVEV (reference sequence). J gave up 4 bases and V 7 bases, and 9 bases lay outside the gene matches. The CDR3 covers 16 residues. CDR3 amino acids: CASTGGQGYYNSPLHF. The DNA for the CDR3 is TGTGCCAGCACCGGAGGACAGGGTTATTATAATTCACCCCTCCACTTT.

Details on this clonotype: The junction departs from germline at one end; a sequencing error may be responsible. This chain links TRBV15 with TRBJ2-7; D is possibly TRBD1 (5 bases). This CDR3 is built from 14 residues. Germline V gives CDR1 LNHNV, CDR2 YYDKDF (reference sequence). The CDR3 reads CATSVRTWSYEQYF. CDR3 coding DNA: TGTGCCACCAGCGTACGGACATGGTCCTACGAGCAATACTTC.

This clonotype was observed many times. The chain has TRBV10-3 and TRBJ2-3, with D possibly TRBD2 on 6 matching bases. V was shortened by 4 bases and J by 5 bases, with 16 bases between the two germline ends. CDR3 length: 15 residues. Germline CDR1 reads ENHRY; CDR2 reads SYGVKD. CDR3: CAISVGGPLKDTQYF. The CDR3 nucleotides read TGTGCCATCAGTGTGGGGGGTCCTCTCAAAGATACGCAGTATTTT.

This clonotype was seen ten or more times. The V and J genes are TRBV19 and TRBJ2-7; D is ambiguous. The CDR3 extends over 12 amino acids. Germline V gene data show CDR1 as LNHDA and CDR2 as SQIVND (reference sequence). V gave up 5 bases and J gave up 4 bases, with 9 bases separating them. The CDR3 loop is CASSGLGYEQYF. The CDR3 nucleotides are TGTGCCAGTAGTGGGCTAGGGTACGAGCAGTACTTC.

CDR3 nucleotides: TGCGCCAGCAGAATGGCGGGGCTAGGCACAGATACGCAGTATTTT. This translates into CASRMAGLGTDTQYF. This chain joins TRBV5-1 and TRBJ2-3; tentatively, D is TRBD2 (6 bases). Germline V CDR1 and CDR2: SGHRS, YFSETQ. Trimming pared 5 bases from V and 1 base from J, leaving 14 bases between. The CDR3 extends over 15 amino acids.